The 30 T cell receptor beta chains in this list originate from one sample, sequenced in a study of T cells in Graves' hyperthyroidism and ophthalmopathy. There were TCR beta CDR3 regions amplified from RNA transcripts. The primer set for the first-round RT-PCR of the TCR CDR3 was HTBI. In TCRdb, the multiplex PCR reads were re-called with MiXCR into one record per CDR3 protein. The data show around 390,000 distinct CDR3 sequences, 13% to 15% seen once. Input material: blood. These TCRs come from a woman in her 30s with Graves' ophthalmopathy.

This clonotype was found many times. The chain has TRBV20-1 and TRBJ1-1; the D is unclear. Germline V gene data show CDR1 as DFQATT and CDR2 as SNEGSKA (reference sequence). The CDR3 length is 13 residues. V lost 0 bases and J lost 6, with 11 bases in between. The CDR3 loop is CSARDTGASEAFF. CDR3 DNA sequence: TGCAGTGCTAGAGACACGGGAGCCTCTGAAGCTTTCTTT.

This clonotype was observed a few times. The genes are TRBV7-8 and TRBJ2-7; D is unclear. The CDR3 consists of 12 residues. Germline V CDR1 and CDR2: SGHVS, FQNEAQ. The V end lost 3 bases, the J end lost 4 bases, and 7 bases lay between the germline ends. The DNA of the CDR3 is TGTGCCAGCAGCTTCGCATTTTACGAGCAGTACTTC. This sequence encodes CASSFAFYEQYF.

This clonotype has only a few counts. A clone one base away is much larger, so this may be a read error. The CDR3 sequence is CGAITGTDFSPLHF. CDR3 DNA: TGCGGTGCTATCACCGGGACAGACTTTTCACCCCTCCACTTT. The chain links TRBV20-1 to TRBJ1-6, with 7 bases matching TRBD1. Germline loops: CDR1 DFQATT, CDR2 SNEGSKA (reference sequence). The CDR3 has 14 amino acids.

This clonotype was counted at least ten times. The V gene is TRBV5-5, the J gene TRBJ1-6; TRBD1 matches 8 bases. Per germline, CDR1 SGHKS and CDR2 YYEKEE (reference sequence). This CDR3 contains 16 residues. J was trimmed by 2 bases and V by 4 bases; bases with no gene match: 5. DNA of the CDR3: TGTGCCAGCAGCGTAGACAGGGGTCCCTATAATTCACCCCTCCACTTT. Translated, it gives CASSVDRGPYNSPLHF.

The chain recombines TRBV9 with TRBJ1-1, with a possible D match to TRBD1 (5 bases). Trimming took off 4 bases at V and 3 bases at J, with 10 bases between the two ends. From germline, CDR1 is SGDLS and CDR2 YYNGEE. This CDR3 spans 13 amino acids. The CDR3 nucleotides are TGTGCCAGCAGCCAGAGGGGTGACACTGAAGCTTTCTTT. Translation: CASSQRGDTEAFF.

A remark on this clonotype: This may stem from a read error, because a much larger clone lies one nucleotide away. It is likely a read error, because the conserved phenylalanine at the end of the CDR3 is missing. This chain links TRBV12-3 or TRBV12-4 with TRBJ1-2; a weak D match, TRBD1 (6 bases). Trimming took off 3 bases at V and 6 bases at J, with 17 bases between the two ends. The length of the CDR3 is 15 residues. In DNA, the CDR3 is TGTGCCAGCAGTTTTCCCAGGGGTCCGGAGGATGGCTACACCCTC. Amino acids: CASSFPRGPEDGYTL.

This clonotype has ten or more counts. V gene TRBV12-3 or TRBV12-4 combines with J gene TRBJ2-1, with 13 bases identical to TRBD2. The CDR3 length is 15 residues. The ends lost 5 bases at V and 6 bases at J; junction bases unmatched: 4. The chain's CDR3 is CASSLTSGGVNEQFF. The CDR3 nucleotides are TGTGCCAGCAGTCTAACTAGCGGGGGGGTCAATGAGCAGTTCTTC.

The rearrangement joins TRBV12-3 or TRBV12-4 to TRBJ1-4, with D possibly being TRBD1 (5 bases). Trimming shortened V by 1 base and J by 10 bases, and 25 bases separated the two germline ends. The CDR3 runs to 18 residues. The chain's CDR3 is CASSLEGSEGELSRKLFF. The CDR3 nucleotides read TGTGCCAGCAGTTTAGAGGGGTCGGAGGGAGAGCTTTCTAGAAAACTGTTTTTT.

The table lists this clonotype with many counts. The rearrangement links TRBV2 to TRBJ2-7, with TRBD1 as a possible D gene (6 bases). The CDR3 totals 11 residues. Trimming stripped 6 bases from V and 3 bases from J, with 6 bases between. CDR1 and CDR2 (germline): SNHLY, FYNNEI. The CDR3 DNA follows: TGTGCCAGCAGGGACAGCTACGAGCAGTACTTC. Translated: CASRDSYEQYF.

V gene TRBV20-1 combines with J gene TRBJ1-5; no definite D call. CDR1 is DFQATT, CDR2 SNEGSKA, per germline (reference sequence). The CDR3 consists of 15 residues. Trimming shortened V by 3 bases and J by 0 bases, and 12 bases separated the two germline ends. The CDR3 region has the DNA TGCAGTGCTAGGGGATTCCGCGATAGCAATCAGCCCCAGCATTTT. This gives the protein CSARGFRDSNQPQHF.

This clonotype has a count of ten or more. The genes are TRBV30 and TRBJ2-1, with 8 bases aligning to TRBD2. Per germline, CDR1 GTSNPN and CDR2 SVGIG (reference sequence). CDR3 length: 15 residues. V lost 2 bases to trimming and J lost 4 bases; unmatched junction nucleotides: 7. This chain's CDR3 is CAWSHPGLDYNEQFF. DNA of the CDR3: TGTGCCTGGAGTCATCCGGGACTAGATTACAATGAGCAGTTCTTC.

This clonotype was counted ten times or more. The chain employs TRBV12-3 or TRBV12-4 and TRBJ1-1; D ambiguous. V was trimmed by 6 bases and J by 4 bases, leaving 15 bases between them. The CDR3 spans 14 residues. This CDR3 reads CASSRGSSSTEAFF. The CDR3, as DNA: TGTGCCAGCAGCCGCGGGTCGTCTTCCACTGAAGCTTTCTTT.

This clonotype was seen at least ten times. This chain joins TRBV12-3 or TRBV12-4 and TRBJ2-5; tentatively, D is TRBD2 (6 bases). Trimming cost V 7 bases and J 1 base, with 16 bases left between them. This CDR3 has 15 residues. CDR3 bases: TGTGCCAGCACCAGGAGGGACGCCCCCCAAGAGACCCAGTACTTC. It codes for CASTRRDAPQETQYF.

The chain recombines TRBV20-1 with TRBJ1-2; the D is unclear. V was trimmed by 2 bases and J by 3 bases, leaving 13 bases between them. Germline assignment: CDR1 DFQATT and CDR2 SNEGSKA (reference sequence). The CDR3 consists of 14 residues. The CDR3 protein is CSARRLREDYGYTF. CDR3 nucleotides: TGCAGTGCTAGAAGGTTACGGGAGGACTATGGCTACACCTTC.

This clonotype appeared a few times. V usage is TRBV5-4 and J usage is TRBJ2-7, with 11 bases lining up with TRBD2. V lost 4 bases to trimming and J lost 4 bases; unmatched junction nucleotides: 4. In germline, CDR1 is SGHNT, CDR2 YYREEE (reference sequence). The CDR3 extends over 14 amino acids. CDR3 protein: CASSAGLAEYEQYF. The CDR3 bases are TGTGCCAGCAGCGCGGGACTAGCGGAATACGAGCAGTACTTC.

V gene TRBV19 combines with J gene TRBJ2-2, with unresolved D. The CDR3 sequence is 11 residues long. Germline CDR1 LNHDA, CDR2 SQIVND (reference sequence). Trimming cost V 6 bases and J 6 bases, with 5 bases left between them. For the CDR3, the DNA is TGTGCCAGTAGGCGGTCCGGGGAGCTGTTTTTT. Translated, it gives CASRRSGELFF.

The chain combines TRBV27 with TRBJ1-3; 7 bases agree with TRBD1. This CDR3 comprises 15 residues. Germline loops: CDR1 MNHEY, CDR2 SMNVEV (reference sequence). With V trimmed by 6 bases and J by 0 bases, 5 bases remained unmatched. Here the CDR3 DNA reads TGTGCCAGCAGACGACAGGGTACCTCTGGAAACACCATATATTTT. Protein product: CASRRQGTSGNTIYF.

As concerns this clonotype: Since a much larger clone is just one base distant, this may be a read error. This chain links TRBV7-9 with TRBJ2-3; D is perhaps TRBD2 (5 bases). Germline CDR1 SEHNR, CDR2 FQNEAQ (reference sequence). The CDR3 runs 15 residues. The CDR3 region has the DNA TGTGCCAGCAGCTTAGCGTCATCTAGCACAAATACGCAGTATTTT. Protein product: CASSLASSSTNTQYF.

This clonotype was picked up many times. The J gene is TRBJ2-3, the V gene TRBV11-2; 8 positions match TRBD2. Per the germline V gene, CDR1 is SGHAT and CDR2 is FQNNGV. CDR3 size: 15 residues. V shed 6 bases, J shed 5 bases, and the junction held 10 bases outside the gene matches. In DNA form, the CDR3 reads TGTGCCAGCAGAAGTGAGGCGGGAGGTGGAGATACGCAGTATTTT. It translates to CASRSEAGGGDTQYF.

The sample holds a few counts of this clonotype. This chain uses TRBV15 with TRBJ1-6; D might be TRBD1 (6 bases). The CDR3 loop spans 15 amino acids. The V end was cut by 4 bases, the J end by 14 bases, with 21 bases between. The germline CDR1 and CDR2 sequences are LNHNV and YYDKDF (reference sequence). In nucleotides, the CDR3 is TGTGCCACCAGCAAAACCGACAGGTTCGCCGACGCCCTCCACTTT. This codes for CATSKTDRFADALHF.

The rearrangement joins TRBV10-3 to TRBJ2-6, with a weak D call TRBD1 (5 bases). V dropped 10 bases and J dropped 0 bases, with 19 bases sitting between them. The CDR3 is 17 residues long. The germline CDR1 and CDR2 sequences are ENHRY and SYGVKD. CDR3 sequence (DNA): TGTGCCACCTTGGCCCAGGGCCCCCTCTCTGGGGCCAACGTCCTGACTTTC. Translating gives CATLAQGPLSGANVLTF.

This clonotype was counted at least ten times. V gene TRBV2 combines with J gene TRBJ1-1; no reliable D call. In germline, CDR1 is SNHLY, CDR2 FYNNEI. V was shortened by 2 bases and J by 3 bases, with 10 bases between the two germline ends. The CDR3 is 14 residues long. The CDR3 sequence: CASSEYSDYTEAFF. CDR3 bases: TGTGCCAGCAGTGAATACAGTGACTACACTGAAGCTTTCTTT.

This clonotype was counted ten times or more. V gene TRBV7-2 combines with J gene TRBJ2-3, with 8 bases aligning to TRBD2. The CDR3 spans 13 residues. Germline loops: CDR1 SGHTA, CDR2 FQGNSA. J was trimmed by 9 bases and V by 5 bases; bases with no gene match: 7. The CDR3 here is CASSNREGGTQYF. CDR3 DNA: TGTGCCAGCAGCAACCGGGAGGGGGGCACGCAGTATTTT. Supplemented by reference TRBV7-2 and TRBJ2-3, the full variable domain reads GAGVSQSPSNKVTEKGKDVELRCDPISGHTALYWYRQSLGQGLEFLIYFQGNSAPDKSGLPSDRFSAERTGGSVSTLTIQRTQQEDSAVYLCASSNREGGTQYFGPGTRLTVL.

This clonotype was recorded at least ten times. This rearrangement joins TRBV30 to TRBJ2-5; weak D call: TRBD1 (6 bases). Germline CDR1 reads GTSNPN; CDR2 reads SVGIG (reference sequence). V lost 8 bases and J lost 2, with 12 bases in between. The CDR3 runs 12 residues. The CDR3 nucleotides are TGTGCCGGTGGAAGGGGGCAAGAGACCCAGTACTTC. Translation gives CAGGRGQETQYF.

This clonotype occurred a few times. The V gene is TRBV19, the J gene TRBJ2-1; TRBD1 matches 7 bases. This CDR3 spans 13 amino acids. J gave up 8 bases and V 7 bases, and 8 bases lay outside the gene matches. Germline CDR1 LNHDA, CDR2 SQIVND (reference sequence). The CDR3 nucleotides read TGTGCCAGTACAAAGGACAGGACGTATGAGCAGTTCTTC. Its translation is CASTKDRTYEQFF.

This clonotype showed up many times. CDR3 region: CASSLRGGSNEKLFF. The CDR3 region has the DNA TGTGCCAGCAGCCTGAGGGGAGGGTCTAATGAAAAACTGTTTTTT. The chain couples TRBV11-2 to TRBJ1-4; D possibly corresponds to TRBD1 (5 bases). The V and J ends lost 5 bases and 3 bases respectively, with 13 bases between them. The CDR3 runs to 15 residues. Germline V gives CDR1 SGHAT, CDR2 FQNNGV.

This clonotype was seen many times. The rearrangement uses TRBV3-1 and TRBJ2-1, with 12 bases matching TRBD2. The CDR3 contains 16 residues. Germline CDR1 reads LGHDT; CDR2 reads YNNKEL (reference sequence). The trim removed 4 bases at V and 4 bases at J, leaving 5 bases unmatched. The CDR3 DNA reads as TGTGCCAGCAGCCCACCCGGGACTAGCGGGTACAATGAGCAGTTCTTC. Its translation is CASSPPGTSGYNEQFF.

This chain links TRBV19 with TRBJ1-5; a possible D gene is TRBD1 (6 bases). The CDR3 is 14 residues long. The germline CDR1 and CDR2 sequences are LNHDA and SQIVND (reference sequence). The ends were cut back, 8 bases at V and 6 bases at J, with 17 bases in the middle. This CDR3 is CASLSGGDGQPQHF. The CDR3 DNA reads as TGTGCCAGTCTTTCGGGGGGCGACGGTCAGCCCCAGCATTTT.

There are a few counts of this clonotype. The V call is TRBV20-1, the J call TRBJ2-1; 8 nucleotides align to TRBD2. The CDR3 contains 16 residues. V shed 3 bases and J 0 bases; nucleotides not matched to a gene: 7. Germline CDR1 and CDR2: DFQATT and SNEGSKA (reference sequence). The CDR3, as DNA: TGCAGTGCTAGGAGACTAGCGTACAGCTCCTACAATGAGCAGTTCTTC. This translates into CSARRLAYSSYNEQFF.

This clonotype was seen at least ten times. The chain is built from TRBV20-1 and TRBJ2-6, with TRBD1 matching 12 bases. Germline V gives CDR1 DFQATT, CDR2 SNEGSKA (reference sequence). The V gene end was trimmed by 6 bases and the J gene end by 0 bases; junction bases not matched to a gene: 9. This CDR3 region has 18 residues. CDR3 amino acids: CSAYGTGGSSSGANVLTF. CDR3 nucleotide sequence: TGCAGTGCCTACGGGACAGGGGGCTCAAGCTCTGGGGCCAACGTCCTGACTTTC.